This is a list of T cell receptor beta chains from one sample in a study of shared T cell receptors in the human thymus. The repertoire was sequenced with immunoSEQ multiplex PCR; TCRdb's copy has only in-frame clones and lacks some. The sample has about 660,000 clones, roughly 90% seen once. This sample also appeared in a second study, on human thymus T cells.

The sample comprised thymocytes. These receptors were obtained from a boy under two years old with a congenital heart defect. Each CDR3 is given without its conserved first and last residue.

CDR3: AISEGGQGAGQPQH; V: TRBV10-3
CDR3: ASRKPGQGAEQY; V: TRBV10-2
CDR3: ATSRERTPAGGGIEQY; V: TRBV15
CDR3: ASSLEPLGLAANTGELF; V: TRBV11-2
CDR3: ASSQLPDQPQH; V: TRBV4-3
CDR3: ASKRGGPGTEAF; V: TRBV5-1
CDR3: ASSLFVGTSIETQY; V: TRBV5-4
CDR3: ASSEVRGFIETQY; V: TRBV10-1
CDR3: ASSPLLPEETYGYT; V: TRBV11-3
CDR3: ASSIPPRQGNNQPQH; V: TRBV19
CDR3: ASSSTASGGYQETQY; V: TRBV27
CDR3: ASSQAPGTASSYEQY; V: TRBV4-1
CDR3: AWSPIGTSGYEQY; V: TRBV30
CDR3: ASSGQPQETQY; V: TRBV27
CDR3: SVEGGPGLADYNEQF; V: TRBV29-1
CDR3: ASTQGLAAPYEQY; V: TRBV27
CDR3: ASSLALAMTLTRQY; V: TRBV7-9
CDR3: ASSLGGGQGSAYYGYT; V: TRBV28
CDR3: AWSGQGMGSYEQY; V: TRBV30
CDR3: ASSRRLAGSTDTQY; V: TRBV7-2
CDR3: SGAGQGARETQY; V: TRBV29-1
CDR3: ASSSRETQY; V: TRBV7-9
CDR3: ASSLARTTNTDTQY; V: TRBV7-9
CDR3: ATPLGLASEQY; V: TRBV19
CDR3: ASSPPQSDTQY; V: TRBV2
CDR3: ATSRDHRQGRASNQPQH; V: TRBV15
CDR3: ASSFDPGQSLSYEQY; V: TRBV28
CDR3: AIGGVRDTEADTQY; V: TRBV10-3
CDR3: ASSRGTRSHEQY; V: TRBV5-6
CDR3: ASRGEVAGSYEQY; V: TRBV6-5
CDR3: SVVLAGGETYNEQF; V: TRBV29-1
CDR3: ASSLLAGVTTDTQY; V: TRBV5-4
CDR3: ASSEAGEGRY; V: TRBV2
CDR3: ASSSGQGASPSGANVLT; V: TRBV5-1
CDR3: ASSPPLREREQY; V: TRBV18
CDR3: ASSQVRRTGELF; V: TRBV4-3
CDR3: ASSPQLAESTDTQY; V: TRBV4-3
CDR3: ASSLDRSPGLAGGGYEQY; V: TRBV4-3
CDR3: ASSLEYPHQTRRDEQF; V: TRBV7-2